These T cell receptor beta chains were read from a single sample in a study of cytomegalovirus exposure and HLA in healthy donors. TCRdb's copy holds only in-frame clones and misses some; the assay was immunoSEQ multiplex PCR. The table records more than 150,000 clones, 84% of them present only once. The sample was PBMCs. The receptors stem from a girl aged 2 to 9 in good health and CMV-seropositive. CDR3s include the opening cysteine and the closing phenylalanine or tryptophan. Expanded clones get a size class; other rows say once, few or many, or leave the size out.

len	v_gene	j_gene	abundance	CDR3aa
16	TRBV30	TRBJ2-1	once	CAQTSPKKGANNEQFF
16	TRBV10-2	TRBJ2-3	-	CASSELASGRVNTQYF
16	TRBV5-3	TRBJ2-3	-	CARRRQGGYSTDTQYF
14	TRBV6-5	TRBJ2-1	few	CASRQGSSYNEQFF
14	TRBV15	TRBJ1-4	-	CATREVQGGGKLFF
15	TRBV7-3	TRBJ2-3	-	CASSLIGGEVDTQYF
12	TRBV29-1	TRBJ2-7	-	CSVDTSSYEQYF
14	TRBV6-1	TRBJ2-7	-	CASRVTGFFYEQYF
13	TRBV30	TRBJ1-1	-	CAWALGGDTEAFF
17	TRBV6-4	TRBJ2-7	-	CASSDSQLLATHYEQYF
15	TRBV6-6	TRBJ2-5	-	CASSYLGRGGETQYF
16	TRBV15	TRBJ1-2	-	CATSRKRREPNYGYTF
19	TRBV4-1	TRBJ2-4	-	CASRRDRVVVAAAKNIQYF
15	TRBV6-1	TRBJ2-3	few	CASSAMAGPTDTQYF
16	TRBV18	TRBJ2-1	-	CASSPSASGAYNEQFF
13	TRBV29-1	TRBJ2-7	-	CSVRTGGGSEQYF
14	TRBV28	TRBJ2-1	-	CASSLQGGDNEQFF
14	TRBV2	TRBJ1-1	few	CASSVQGAHTEAFF
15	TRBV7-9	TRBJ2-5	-	CASSAPETQQETQYF
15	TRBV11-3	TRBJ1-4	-	CASSLEGALGEKLFF
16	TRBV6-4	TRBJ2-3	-	CASSEVGTGGADTQYF
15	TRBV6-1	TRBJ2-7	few	CASRELRQGIYEQYF
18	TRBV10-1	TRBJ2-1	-	CASSESTLAGGSYNEQFF
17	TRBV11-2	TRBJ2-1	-	CASSLEGGSRLYNEQFF
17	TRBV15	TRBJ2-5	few	CATSRGLAGVKEETQYF
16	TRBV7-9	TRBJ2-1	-	CASSTTGTGKGHEQFF